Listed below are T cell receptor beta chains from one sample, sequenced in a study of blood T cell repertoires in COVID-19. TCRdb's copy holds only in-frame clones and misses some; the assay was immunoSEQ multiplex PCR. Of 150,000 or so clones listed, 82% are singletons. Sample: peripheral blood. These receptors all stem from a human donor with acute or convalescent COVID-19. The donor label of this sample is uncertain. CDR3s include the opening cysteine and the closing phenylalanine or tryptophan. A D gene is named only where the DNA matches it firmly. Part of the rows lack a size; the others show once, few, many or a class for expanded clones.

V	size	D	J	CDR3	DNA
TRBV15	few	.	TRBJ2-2	CATTLGFEGGELFF	TGTGCCACTACGCTCGGTTTTGAGGGCGGGGAGCTGTTTTTT
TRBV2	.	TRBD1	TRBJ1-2	CASSEGQGNYGYTF	TGTGCCAGCAGTGAAGGACAGGGTAACTATGGCTACACCTTC
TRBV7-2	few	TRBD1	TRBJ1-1	CASSLGQGVSGAFF	TGTGCCAGCAGCTTGGGACAGGGGGTAAGCGGAGCTTTCTTT
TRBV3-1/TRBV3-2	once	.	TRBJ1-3	CASSPRLSGSGNTIYF	TGTGCCAGCAGCCCCCGACTCTCGGGCTCTGGAAACACCATATATTTT
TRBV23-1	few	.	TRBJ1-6	CASSQSGGASSPLHF	TGCGCCAGCAGTCAATCTGGGGGGGCATCTTCACCCCTCCACTTT
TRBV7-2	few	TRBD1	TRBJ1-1	CASSFLGTENTEAFF	TGTGCCAGCAGTTTTCTCGGGACAGAGAACACTGAAGCTTTCTTT
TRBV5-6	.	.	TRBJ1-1	CASSVPEAWNTEAFF	TGTGCCAGCAGCGTCCCGGAGGCCTGGAACACTGAAGCTTTCTTT
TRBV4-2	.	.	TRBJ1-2	CASSQVTFSGSNYGYTF	TGTGCCAGCAGCCAAGTGACATTCAGTGGCTCTAACTATGGCTACACCTTC
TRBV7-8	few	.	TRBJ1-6	CASSFLGEGNSPLHF	TGTGCCAGCAGCTTTCTGGGAGAGGGTAATTCACCCCTCCACTTT
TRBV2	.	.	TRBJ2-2	CASSVSGTNTGELFF	TGTGCCAGCAGTGTGTCAGGGACGAACACCGGGGAGCTGTTTTTT
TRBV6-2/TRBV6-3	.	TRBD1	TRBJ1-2	CASSPPGQVSNYGYTF	TGTGCCAGCAGCCCTCCGGGACAGGTCTCTAACTATGGCTACACCTTC
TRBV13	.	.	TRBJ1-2	CASSWAGGGYTF	TGTGCCAGCAGCTGGGCGGGGGGTGGCTACACCTTC
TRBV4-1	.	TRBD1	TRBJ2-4	CASSQDLGQGAGAKNIQYF	TGCGCCAGCAGCCAAGATCTTGGGCAGGGGGCCGGAGCCAAAAACATTCAGTACTTC